Reported below is one T cell receptor beta chain. The data stem from a study of shared clonotypes between healthy human individuals. Trimming removed 5 bases at V and 4 bases at J, with 14 bases between. This CDR3 is built from 14 residues. The germline CDR1 and CDR2 sequences are KGHSH and LQKENI. Source study methods: ImmunoSEQ output lacked quality scores and full-length reads, limiting matched filtering. Using immunoSEQ multiplex PCR, the repertoire was profiled, and TCRdb retains in-frame clones only, with some absent. Clonal size and the V and J genes are those of that table, whereas D and trimming came from the DNA. The sample contains 1,400,000 or so clones, less than 99% of which appear only once.

Sequencing used naive CD4+ T cells sorted from blood. Indicated subset: CD45RA+ positively selected. The chain has TRBV18 and TRBJ1-1, with no clear D. This TCR came from a man under 40 in good health. The CDR3 DNA reads TGTGCCAGCTCATGGAAAACGGGTGGCACTGAAGCTTTCTTT. This translates into CASSWKTGGTEAFF.